This passage covers 31 T cell receptor beta chains from one sample sequenced in a study of T cell responses to AZD1222 COVID-19 vaccine (dated by TCRdb to the early 2020s). The library was produced with the immunoSEQ multiplex PCR assay. The table comes from immuneACCESS by way of TCRdb, which keeps in-frame sequences with V and J called. Part of the clones is missing from these tables; in studies checked, under half for an unresolved V gene and the rest for unknown reasons. The sample profile shows 150,000 to 200,000 clones; 88% of them were found once. The ten largest make up about 25% of the sample. The label giving this sample's time point can be read as: about 28 days (+/-7) after the second vaccine dose. Sequencing used peripheral blood, obtained 28 days after the second AZD1222 dose. The receptors come from an adult who received the AZD1222 COVID-19 vaccine.

The V and J genes are TRBV12-3 or TRBV12-4 and TRBJ2-4, with D perhaps matching TRBD2 (6 bases). The CDR3 is 13 amino acids. V was trimmed by 4 bases and J by 6 bases, leaving 10 bases between them. This CDR3 is CASSWGVGNIQYF. CDR3 coding DNA: TGTGCCAGCAGTTGGGGGGTTGGAAACATTCAGTACTTC.

The rearrangement links TRBV14 to TRBJ2-3, with D possibly TRBD1 on 5 matching bases. Germline CDR1 SGHDN, CDR2 FVKESK. Trimming removed 0 bases at V and 4 bases at J, with 11 bases between. The CDR3 covers 15 residues. The CDR3 DNA sequence: TGTGCCAGCAGCCAAGAATTGCAGGGTGCAGATACGCAGTATTTT. Residues: CASSQELQGADTQYF.

J is TRBJ2-4 and V is TRBV5-1, with D perhaps matching TRBD1 (5 bases). Germline V gives CDR1 SGHRS, CDR2 YFSETQ. Trimming shortened V by 0 bases and J by 0 bases, and 10 bases separated the two germline ends. The CDR3 spans 16 residues. CDR3 coding DNA: TGCGCCAGCAGCTTGGAGACAGCAATAGCCAAAAACATTCAGTACTTC. The encoded protein is CASSLETAIAKNIQYF.

The chain has TRBV6-2 or TRBV6-3 and TRBJ1-5; 7 nucleotides agree with TRBD1. Trimming removed 5 bases from V and 1 base from J; junction bases left unmatched: 11. This CDR3 region has 17 residues. CDR1 is MNHEY and CDR2 is SVGEGT in the germline V gene. CDR3 in DNA: TGTGCCAGCAGTAACCCAGGGCCAGGGGGAAGCAATCAGCCCCAGCATTTT. As protein: CASSNPGPGGSNQPQHF.

J is TRBJ2-1 and V is TRBV5-1; D unclear. This CDR3 is built from 12 residues. Trimming took 4 bases from V and 7 from J, leaving 9 bases between them. Looked up from germline, CDR1 is SGHRS and CDR2 is YFSETQ. CDR3 in amino acids: CASSPPGNEQFF. Here the CDR3 DNA reads TGCGCCAGCAGCCCCCCGGGTAATGAGCAGTTCTTC.

The chain combines TRBV7-9 with TRBJ2-7; tentative D call: TRBD2 (7 bases). The CDR3 is made up of 15 amino acids. The V end lost 3 bases, the J end lost 4 bases, and 16 bases lay between the germline ends. Germline V gene lookup returns CDR1 SEHNR and CDR2 FQNEAQ (reference sequence). CDR3 sequence reads: CASSFRGGQTYEQYF. Written as DNA, the CDR3 is TGTGCCAGCAGCTTTCGCGGGGGCCAAACTTACGAGCAGTACTTC.

V usage is TRBV30 and J usage is TRBJ1-6; 7 bases map to TRBD1. With 4 bases clipped from V and 5 bases from J, the junction kept 2 bases outside the gene matches. CDR1 and CDR2 from the germline V gene are GTSNPN and SVGIG (reference sequence). The CDR3 loop spans 13 amino acids. CDR3 DNA sequence: TGTGCCTGGACGGGACAGAATAATTCACCCCTCCACTTT. Translating it yields CAWTGQNNSPLHF. Based on the CDR3 plus reference TRBV30 and TRBJ1-6, the full variable domain is SQTIHQWPATLVQPVGSPLSLECTVEGTSNPNLYWYRQAAGRGLQLLFYSVGIGQISSEVPQNLSASRPQDRQFILSSKKLLLSDSGFYLCAWTGQNNSPLHFGNGTRLTVT.

The chain joins TRBV27 to TRBJ2-7; 7 bases are a match to TRBD2. V lost 6 bases and J lost 7; bases outside the gene matches: 15. The CDR3 contains 15 residues. Germline V CDR1 and CDR2: MNHEY, SMNVEV (reference sequence). DNA for the CDR3: TGTGCCAGCAGACCGGGCGGGACTACCCTTTGGGAGCAGTACTTC. Translating gives CASRPGGTTLWEQYF.

The CDR3 reads CASRPTGNTEAFF. Written as DNA, the CDR3 is TGTGCCAGCAGGCCGACAGGGAACACTGAAGCTTTCTTT. The gene calls are TRBV7-8 and TRBJ1-1, with D perhaps matching TRBD1 (6 bases). The CDR3 sequence is 13 residues long. Trimming took off 6 bases at V and 1 base at J, with 9 bases between the two ends. Looked up from germline, CDR1 is SGHVS and CDR2 is FQNEAQ. Using reference TRBV7-8 and TRBJ1-1 for the parts outside the CDR3, the full variable domain is GAGVSQSPRYKVAKRGQDVALRCDPISGHVSLFWYQQALGQGPEFLTYFQNEAQLDKSGLPSDRFFAERPEGSVSTLKIQRTQQEDSAVYLCASRPTGNTEAFFGQGTRLTVV.

The rearrangement uses TRBV7-3 and TRBJ2-4, with D unclear. V was shortened by 2 bases and J by 2 bases, with 4 bases between the two germline ends. Germline V CDR1 and CDR2: SGHTA, FQGTGA. The CDR3 has 13 amino acids. The CDR3 region is CASSLDPKNIQYF. The CDR3 nucleotides are TGTGCCAGCAGCTTAGATCCCAAAAACATTCAGTACTTC.

The chain uses TRBV10-3 and TRBJ2-6; no definite D call. The V gene's germline CDR1 is ENHRY and CDR2 SYGVKD. Deletions cut 2 bases from V and 0 bases from J, with 2 bases between. The CDR3 covers 14 residues. CDR3 in DNA: TGTGCCATCAGTGAGAGCTCTGGGGCCAACGTCCTGACTTTC. This encodes CAISESSGANVLTF.

The chain links TRBV7-8 to TRBJ2-5; D tentatively reads TRBD1 or TRBD2 (5 bases each). Trimming removed 5 bases at V and 2 bases at J, with 12 bases between. The CDR3 totals 14 residues. CDR1 SGHVS and CDR2 FQNEAQ come from the germline V gene. CDR3 DNA: TGTGCCAGCAGCCCCAGAGGGGTGCAAGAGACCCAGTACTTC. As protein: CASSPRGVQETQYF.

This chain connects TRBV11-1 to TRBJ2-7; weak D call: TRBD1 (6 bases). The CDR3 length is 14 residues. Trimming took 6 bases from V and 0 from J, leaving 12 bases between them. Germline V gives CDR1 SGHAT, CDR2 FQDESV (reference sequence). The CDR3 DNA reads as TGTGCCAGCAGTTGGGACACGAACTCCTACGAGCAGTACTTC. It codes for CASSWDTNSYEQYF.

The genes are TRBV7-2 and TRBJ2-3; D may be TRBD2 (5 bases). Deletions cut 5 bases from V and 4 bases from J, with 10 bases between. This CDR3 has 13 amino acids. Germline assignment: CDR1 SGHTA and CDR2 FQGNSA. The CDR3 spells CASSPRRADTQYF. The CDR3 DNA is TGTGCCAGCAGCCCTCGGCGGGCAGATACGCAGTATTTT.

This sequence joins TRBV5-1 and TRBJ2-1, with D possibly TRBD2 on 6 matching bases. The CDR3 covers 14 residues. Germline CDR1 SGHRS, CDR2 YFSETQ. V lost 1 base, J lost 6 bases, and 11 bases lay in between. CDR3 residues: CASSLSLGGNEQFF. DNA of the CDR3: TGCGCCAGCAGCTTGTCCCTGGGGGGCAATGAGCAGTTCTTC. Supplemented by reference TRBV5-1 and TRBJ2-1, the full variable domain reads KAGVTQTPRYLIKTRGQQVTLSCSPISGHRSVSWYQQTPGQGLQFLFEYFSETQRNKGNFPGRFSGRQFSNSRSEMNVSTLELGDSALYLCASSLSLGGNEQFFGPGTRLTVL.

This chain joins TRBV4-3 and TRBJ1-1; 9 nucleotides match TRBD1. The CDR3 totals 13 residues. Losses at the gene ends were 4 bases for V and 10 bases for J; bases not matched to a gene: 7. Germline values: CDR1 LGHNA, CDR2 YSLEER. The CDR3 sequence: CASSPRQGEGAFF. CDR3 sequence (DNA): TGCGCCAGCAGCCCCAGACAGGGGGAGGGAGCTTTCTTT.

This clone was found many times. The chain has TRBV18 and TRBJ2-5; 8 positions match TRBD2. J lost 5 bases, V lost 1 base, and 12 bases had no gene match. The germline CDR1 and CDR2 sequences are KGHSH and LQKENI. This CDR3 comprises 17 residues. The CDR3 sequence is CASSPRSSSGNGETQYF. The CDR3 DNA follows: TGTGCCAGCTCACCACGATCTAGTAGCGGGAACGGTGAGACCCAGTACTTC.

The rearrangement links TRBV11-1 to TRBJ1-6; D not certain. This CDR3 contains 15 residues. CDR1 is SGHAT and CDR2 is FQDESV in the germline V gene (reference sequence). The V end lost 3 bases, the J end lost 9 bases, and 15 bases lay between the germline ends. Written as DNA, the CDR3 is TGTGCCAGCAGCTTCGCCATTAACGGCGGTTCACCCCTCCACTTT. It yields the protein CASSFAINGGSPLHF.

The chain has TRBV16 and TRBJ2-7, with TRBD1 matching over 7 bases. Germline-derived CDR1 and CDR2 are KGHSY and FQNENV. The CDR3 is 12 residues long. Trimming cost V 0 bases and J 13 bases; bases outside gene matches: 6. In DNA, the CDR3 is TGTGCCAGCAGCCAATCGATGGGACAGCCCTACTTC. This translates into CASSQSMGQPYF.

The CDR3 DNA reads as TGTGCCAGCAGCTACCCAGGGGGCGCTGGGGTCGAGCAGTACTTC. Its translation: CASSYPGGAGVEQYF. The chain recombines TRBV6-5 with TRBJ2-7, with 8 bases aligning to TRBD1. This CDR3 region has 15 residues. V gave up 6 bases and J gave up 6 bases; unmatched junction bases: 13. In germline, CDR1 is MNHEY, CDR2 SVGAGI.

V is TRBV28 and J is TRBJ2-7, with 11 bases fitting TRBD2. The germline V gene encodes CDR1 MDHEN and CDR2 SYDVKM. J was trimmed by 6 bases and V by 6 bases; bases with no gene match: 7. This CDR3 contains 14 residues. CDR3: CASRPGTSGSEQYF. DNA of the CDR3: TGTGCCAGCAGGCCCGGGACTAGCGGTAGCGAGCAGTACTTC.

The genes are TRBV7-3 and TRBJ2-2, with D unclear. CDR1 is SGHTA and CDR2 is FQGTGA in the germline V gene. Trimming left V 3 bases short and J 3 bases short, with 5 bases between. The CDR3 is 13 amino acids. The DNA for the CDR3 is TGTGCCAGCAGCTTTGGGGACACCGGGGAGCTGTTTTTT. It is translated as CASSFGDTGELFF.

This clone has only one observation. This chain connects TRBV12-3 or TRBV12-4 to TRBJ2-1; no reliable D call. The CDR3 contains 13 residues. The germline V and J ends were trimmed by 6 bases and 0 bases, with 6 bases remaining between them. The DNA for the CDR3 is TGTGCCAGCAGCGCGAGCTCCTACAATGAGCAGTTCTTC. This sequence encodes CASSASSYNEQFF.

V usage is TRBV7-8 and J usage is TRBJ1-5; D is possibly TRBD1 (5 bases). Trimming pared 4 bases from V and 5 bases from J, leaving 12 bases between. CDR1 is SGHVS and CDR2 is FQNEAQ in the germline V gene. The CDR3 extends over 14 amino acids. The DNA for the CDR3 is TGTGCCAGCAGCTCAGGGCGGGTTCATCAGCCCCAGCATTTT. Protein product: CASSSGRVHQPQHF.

The sample holds a few counts of this clone. The CDR3 sequence is CASSAWGRPEAFF. The CDR3 DNA sequence: TGTGCCAGCAGTGCATGGGGTAGGCCTGAAGCTTTCTTT. The V gene is TRBV25-1, the J gene TRBJ1-1; D not certain. Germline V gives CDR1 MGHDK, CDR2 SYGVNS. The CDR3 runs 13 residues. Trimming left V 4 bases short and J 6 bases short, with 12 bases between.

V is TRBV11-2 and J is TRBJ2-3; TRBD1 matches at 8 bases. The CDR3 contains 13 residues. Germline CDR1 reads SGHAT; CDR2 reads FQNNGV. J gave up 5 bases and V 4 bases, and 2 bases lay outside the gene matches. The CDR3 here is CASSSQGGDTQYF. CDR3 sequence (DNA): TGTGCCAGCAGCTCACAGGGGGGAGATACGCAGTATTTT.

The chain uses TRBV6-5 and TRBJ1-2; the D gene is possibly TRBD1 (6 bases). With 3 bases removed from V and 7 bases from J, the gap between germline ends came to 15 bases. This CDR3 region has 14 residues. Looked up from germline, CDR1 is MNHEY and CDR2 is SVGAGI. CDR3 DNA: TGTGCCAGCAGTTATCGGGGGGCAGGGGCTGGCTACACCTTC. It is translated as CASSYRGAGAGYTF.

DNA of the CDR3: TGTGCCAGCAGTCAGGCGGGGGGGCCAAGGAATGAGCAGTTCTTC. Residues: CASSQAGGPRNEQFF. The V gene is TRBV28, the J gene TRBJ2-1; 9 bases agree with TRBD2. V shed 5 bases and J 7 bases; nucleotides not matched to a gene: 9. The CDR3 is made up of 15 amino acids. Germline V gives CDR1 MDHEN, CDR2 SYDVKM.

This clone was detected a few times. The V call is TRBV7-9, the J call TRBJ2-3; the match to TRBD2 covers 12 bases. Germline V gene lookup returns CDR1 SEHNR and CDR2 FQNEAQ (reference sequence). Losses at the gene ends were 1 base for V and 6 bases for J; bases not matched to a gene: 2. CDR3 length equals 15 residues. The CDR3 DNA sequence: TGTGCCAGCAGCTTAGTGACTAGCGGGAGTGATACGCAGTATTTT. Translating it yields CASSLVTSGSDTQYF.

The gene calls are TRBV2 and TRBJ2-7; 9 bases align to TRBD2. Germline V gene lookup returns CDR1 SNHLY and CDR2 FYNNEI. CDR3 size: 15 residues. V gave up 2 bases and J gave up 4 bases; unmatched junction bases: 6. This CDR3 is CASSESSGTNYEQYF. CDR3 nucleotide sequence: TGTGCCAGCAGTGAATCTAGCGGGACTAATTACGAGCAGTACTTC.

The chain recombines TRBV5-1 with TRBJ2-1, with D hard to call. Germline-derived CDR1 and CDR2 are SGHRS and YFSETQ. Trimming took 0 bases from V and 8 from J, leaving 9 bases between them. The CDR3 spans 13 residues. CDR3: CASSLDSGDEQFF. CDR3 DNA: TGCGCCAGCAGCTTGGATTCTGGGGATGAGCAGTTCTTC.